These T cell receptor beta chains were read from a single sample in a study of T cells after yellow fever vaccination. TCRdb ran MiXCR on the 5' RACE reads and lists one entry per CDR3 protein. The sample carries over 300,000 distinct CDR3 sequences, roughly 4.3% recorded once. Specimen: PBMCs, collected 5 days after the yellow fever booster vaccination. These receptors originate from a man between 18 and 35 years old who received the YFV17D yellow fever vaccine. Both conserved end residues are part of each CDR3. Fields, in order: clone size, J gene, D gene, V gene, CDR3 protein, CDR3 DNA. D genes are given only for firm matches. Clone size is stated in some rows and not others, as once, few, many or a class when expanded.

abundance: many; j_gene: TRBJ2-4; d_gene: TRBD2; v_gene: TRBV6-2/TRBV6-3; CDR3aa: CASTRGLENIQYF; CDR3nt: TGTGCCAGCACTCGGGGACTAGAAAACATTCAGTACTTC
abundance: NA; j_gene: TRBJ1-3; d_gene: NA; v_gene: TRBV6-5; CDR3aa: CASSYRAMRGNTIYF; CDR3nt: TGTGCCAGCAGTTACCGGGCTATGCGGGGAAACACCATATATTTT
abundance: NA; j_gene: TRBJ1-1; d_gene: NA; v_gene: TRBV4-2; CDR3aa: CASSQDPGGANTEAFF; CDR3nt: TGTGCCAGCAGCCAAGATCCCGGGGGGGCCAACACTGAAGCTTTCTTT
abundance: many; j_gene: TRBJ2-2; d_gene: NA; v_gene: TRBV2; CDR3aa: CASSGGELFF; CDR3nt: TGTGCCAGCTCAGGCGGGGAGCTGTTTTTT
abundance: many; j_gene: TRBJ2-1; d_gene: NA; v_gene: TRBV5-1; CDR3aa: CASSLASPSYNEQFF; CDR3nt: TGCGCCAGCAGCTTGGCTAGCCCTTCCTACAATGAGCAGTTCTTC
abundance: NA; j_gene: TRBJ2-7; d_gene: NA; v_gene: TRBV24-1; CDR3aa: CATSEGESEQYF; CDR3nt: TGTGCCACCAGTGAAGGGGAGAGCGAGCAGTACTTC
abundance: few; j_gene: TRBJ1-4; d_gene: NA; v_gene: TRBV18; CDR3aa: CASSPPSTATNEKLFF; CDR3nt: TGTGCCAGCTCACCACCGTCCACGGCTACTAATGAAAAACTGTTTTTT
abundance: few; j_gene: TRBJ2-5; d_gene: TRBD1; v_gene: TRBV27; CDR3aa: CASSHALTGTGIGETQYF; CDR3nt: TGTGCCAGCAGTCACGCCCTAACCGGGACAGGGATCGGGGAGACCCAGTACTTC
abundance: many; j_gene: TRBJ2-2; d_gene: TRBD1; v_gene: TRBV4-1; CDR3aa: CASSPDRLITGELFF; CDR3nt: TGCGCCAGCAGCCCGGACAGGCTGATCACCGGGGAGCTGTTTTTT
abundance: NA; j_gene: TRBJ2-3; d_gene: NA; v_gene: TRBV7-2; CDR3aa: CASSFDMLGGEDTQYF; CDR3nt: TGTGCCAGCAGCTTTGATATGCTAGGGGGTGAAGATACGCAGTATTTT
abundance: few; j_gene: TRBJ1-1; d_gene: NA; v_gene: TRBV6-6; CDR3aa: CASSYARSWGTEAFF; CDR3nt: TGTGCCAGCAGTTACGCACGATCCTGGGGCACTGAAGCTTTCTTT
abundance: few; j_gene: TRBJ2-7; d_gene: NA; v_gene: TRBV19; CDR3aa: CASLAGRSYEQYF; CDR3nt: TGTGCCAGTCTCGCCGGGCGCTCCTACGAGCAGTACTTC
abundance: few; j_gene: TRBJ2-1; d_gene: TRBD2; v_gene: TRBV15; CDR3aa: CATSISGGADYEQFF; CDR3nt: TGTGCCACCAGCATTAGCGGGGGGGCAGATTATGAGCAGTTCTTC
abundance: NA; j_gene: TRBJ2-4; d_gene: NA; v_gene: TRBV5-6; CDR3aa: CASSFGGHKNIQYF; CDR3nt: TGTGCCAGCAGCTTTGGGGGACACAAAAACATTCAGTACTTC
abundance: NA; j_gene: TRBJ1-2; d_gene: NA; v_gene: TRBV12-3/TRBV12-4; CDR3aa: CASRSLGGGYTF; CDR3nt: TGTGCCAGCAGATCCTTGGGGGGAGGCTACACCTTC
abundance: few; j_gene: TRBJ2-3; d_gene: TRBD2; v_gene: TRBV7-9; CDR3aa: CASSSTGTMVGDTQYF; CDR3nt: TGTGCCAGCAGCTCGACCGGGACTATGGTCGGAGATACGCAGTATTTT